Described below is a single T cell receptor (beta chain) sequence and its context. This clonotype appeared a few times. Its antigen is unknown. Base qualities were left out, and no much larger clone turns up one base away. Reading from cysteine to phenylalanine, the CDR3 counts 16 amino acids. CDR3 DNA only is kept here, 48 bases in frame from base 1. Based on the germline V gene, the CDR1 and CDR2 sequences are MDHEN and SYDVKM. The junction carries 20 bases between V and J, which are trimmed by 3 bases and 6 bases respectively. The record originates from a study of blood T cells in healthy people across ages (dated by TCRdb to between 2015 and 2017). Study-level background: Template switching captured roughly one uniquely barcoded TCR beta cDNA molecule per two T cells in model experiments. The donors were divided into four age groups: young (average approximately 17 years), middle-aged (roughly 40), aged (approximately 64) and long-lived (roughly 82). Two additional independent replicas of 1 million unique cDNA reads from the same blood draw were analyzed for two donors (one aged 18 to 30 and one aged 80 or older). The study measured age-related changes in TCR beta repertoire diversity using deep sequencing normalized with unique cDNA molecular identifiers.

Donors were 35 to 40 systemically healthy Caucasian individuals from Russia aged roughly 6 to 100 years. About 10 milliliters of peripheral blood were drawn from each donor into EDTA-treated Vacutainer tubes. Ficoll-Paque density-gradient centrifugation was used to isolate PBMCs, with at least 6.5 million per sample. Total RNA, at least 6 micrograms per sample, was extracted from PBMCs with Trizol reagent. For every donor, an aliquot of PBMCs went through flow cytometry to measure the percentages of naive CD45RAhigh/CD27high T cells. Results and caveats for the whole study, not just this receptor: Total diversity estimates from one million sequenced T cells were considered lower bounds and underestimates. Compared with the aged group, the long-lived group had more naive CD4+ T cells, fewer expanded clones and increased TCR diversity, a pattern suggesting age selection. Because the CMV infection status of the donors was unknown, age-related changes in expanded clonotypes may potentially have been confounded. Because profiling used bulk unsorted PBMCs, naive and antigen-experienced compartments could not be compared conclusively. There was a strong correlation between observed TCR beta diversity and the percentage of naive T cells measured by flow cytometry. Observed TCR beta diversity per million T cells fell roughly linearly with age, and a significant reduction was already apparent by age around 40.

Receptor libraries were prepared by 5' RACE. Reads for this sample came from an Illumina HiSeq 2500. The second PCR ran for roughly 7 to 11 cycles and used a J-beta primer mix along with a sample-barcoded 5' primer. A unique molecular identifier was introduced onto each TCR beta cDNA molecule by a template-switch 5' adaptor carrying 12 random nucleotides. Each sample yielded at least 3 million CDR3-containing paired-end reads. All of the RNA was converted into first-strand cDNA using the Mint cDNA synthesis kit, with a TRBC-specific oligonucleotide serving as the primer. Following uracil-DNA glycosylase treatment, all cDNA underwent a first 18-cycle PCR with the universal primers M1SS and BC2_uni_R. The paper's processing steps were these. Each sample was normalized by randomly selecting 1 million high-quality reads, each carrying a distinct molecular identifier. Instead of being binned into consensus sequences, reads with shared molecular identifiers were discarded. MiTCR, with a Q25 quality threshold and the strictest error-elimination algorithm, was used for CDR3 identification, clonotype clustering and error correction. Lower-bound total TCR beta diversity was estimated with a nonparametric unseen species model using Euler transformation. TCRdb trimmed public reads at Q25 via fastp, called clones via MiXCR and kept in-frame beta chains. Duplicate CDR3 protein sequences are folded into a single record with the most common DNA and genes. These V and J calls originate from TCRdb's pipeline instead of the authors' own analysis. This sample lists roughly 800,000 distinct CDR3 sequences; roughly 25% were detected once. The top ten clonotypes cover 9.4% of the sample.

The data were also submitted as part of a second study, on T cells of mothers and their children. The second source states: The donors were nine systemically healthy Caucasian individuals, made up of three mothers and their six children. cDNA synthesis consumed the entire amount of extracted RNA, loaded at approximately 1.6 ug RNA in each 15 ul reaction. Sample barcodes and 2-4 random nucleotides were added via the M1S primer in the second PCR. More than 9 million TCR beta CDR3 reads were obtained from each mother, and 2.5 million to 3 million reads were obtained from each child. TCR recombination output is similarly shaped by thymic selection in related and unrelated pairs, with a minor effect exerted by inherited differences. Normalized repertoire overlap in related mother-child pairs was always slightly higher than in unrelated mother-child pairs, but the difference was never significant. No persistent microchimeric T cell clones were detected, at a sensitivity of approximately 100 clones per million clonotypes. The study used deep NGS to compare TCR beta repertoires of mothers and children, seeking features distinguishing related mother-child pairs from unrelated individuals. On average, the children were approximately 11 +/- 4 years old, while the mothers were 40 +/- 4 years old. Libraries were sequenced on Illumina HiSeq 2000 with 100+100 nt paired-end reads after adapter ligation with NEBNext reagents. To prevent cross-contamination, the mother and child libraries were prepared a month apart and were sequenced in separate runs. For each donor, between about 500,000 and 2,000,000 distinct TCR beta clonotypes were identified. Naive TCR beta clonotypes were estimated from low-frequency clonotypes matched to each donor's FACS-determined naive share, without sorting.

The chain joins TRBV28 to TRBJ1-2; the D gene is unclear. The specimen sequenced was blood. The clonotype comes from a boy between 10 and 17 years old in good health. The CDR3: CASSLETLLGSDGYTF. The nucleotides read TGTGCCAGCAGTTTGGAAACTCTTCTGGGTTCGGATGGCTACACCTTC.